A selection of T cell receptor beta chains follows, all from one sample in a study of blood T cell repertoires in COVID-19. The protocol was immunoSEQ multiplex PCR, while the TCRdb copy is restricted to in-frame clones and leaves out a portion. This sample has around 30,000 clones; around 87% occur once, and the top ten carry over 12%. Sequenced input: peripheral blood. These receptors originate from a man aged 60-69 years with active COVID-19. Both conserved end residues are part of each CDR3. Each record gives: D gene, J gene, clone size, V gene, CDR3 protein, CDR3 DNA. D genes are given only for firm matches. The size entry is marked missing in some rows and otherwise reads once, few, many or a size class.

NA,TRBJ2-7,NA,TRBV30,CAWSVGVYRGSISYEQYF,TGTGCCTGGAGTGTAGGGGTTTATAGGGGGTCAATCTCCTACGAGCAGTACTTC
TRBD2,TRBJ2-5,NA,TRBV19,CASARGGGETQYF,TGTGCCAGTGCGCGGGGGGGTGGAGAGACCCAGTACTTC
TRBD1,TRBJ2-7,once,TRBV5-8,CASSSHYGTGLPSEQYF,TGTGCCAGCAGCTCACACTACGGGACAGGTTTGCCCTCCGAGCAGTACTTC
NA,TRBJ1-1,NA,TRBV6-2/TRBV6-3,CASSRAVGVNTEAFF,TGTGCCAGCAGCCGGGCAGTGGGCGTCAACACTGAAGCTTTCTTT
NA,TRBJ1-1,NA,TRBV4-1,CASSQAGLTPGNTEAFF,TGCGCCAGCAGCCAGGCAGGTTTGACCCCCGGGAACACTGAAGCTTTCTTT
NA,TRBJ1-2,once,TRBV6-1,CASSEETGGGYTF,TGTGCCAGCAGTGAAGAAACGGGGGGAGGCTACACCTTC
TRBD1,TRBJ2-6,once,TRBV6-1,CASSGQGLSGANVLTF,TGTGCCAGCAGTGGACAGGGCCTCTCTGGGGCCAACGTCCTGACTTTC
TRBD2,TRBJ2-2,NA,TRBV29-1,CSVSAGGGTGELFF,TGCAGCGTCTCGGCGGGAGGGGGCACCGGGGAGCTGTTTTTT
TRBD2,TRBJ2-1,few,TRBV9,CASSPGGGAYNEQFF,TGTGCCAGCAGCCCCGGCGGGGGGGCCTACAATGAGCAGTTCTTC
TRBD2,TRBJ2-3,NA,TRBV19,CASSLAGLADTQYF,TGTGCCAGTAGCCTAGCGGGATTGGCAGATACGCAGTATTTT
NA,TRBJ2-2,NA,TRBV19,CASRKGGGELFF,TGTGCCAGCCGGAAAGGGGGCGGGGAGCTGTTTTTT
TRBD1,TRBJ2-2,NA,TRBV28,CASKPPGTGAGELFF,TGTGCCAGCAAACCCCCCGGGACAGGGGCCGGGGAGCTGTTTTTT
TRBD2,TRBJ2-7,few,TRBV15,CATSRDWREPRYF,TGTGCCACCAGCAGAGATTGGCGGGAGCCAAGGTACTTC
NA,TRBJ1-3,NA,TRBV27,CASSAQGSGNTIYF,TGTGCCAGCAGCGCACAGGGCTCTGGAAACACCATATATTTT
TRBD2,TRBJ2-7,NA,TRBV19,CASSIGSGGAGEQYF,TGTGCCAGTAGTATAGGCAGCGGGGGGGCCGGGGAGCAGTACTTC
NA,TRBJ2-1,NA,TRBV2,CASSPPGYEQFF,TGTGCCAGCAGTCCACCGGGGTATGAGCAGTTCTTC
NA,TRBJ2-1,NA,TRBV6-2/TRBV6-3,CASSYSREFDEQFF,TGTGCCAGCAGTTACAGCAGGGAATTCGATGAGCAGTTCTTC
NA,TRBJ2-7,NA,TRBV20-1,CSASDSSYEQYF,TGCAGTGCTAGTGACAGCTCCTACGAGCAGTACTTC
TRBD2,TRBJ2-2,NA,TRBV7-7,CASSLDLAGETGELFF,TGTGCTAGCAGCTTAGACCTAGCGGGGGAAACCGGGGAGCTGTTTTTT
TRBD2,TRBJ2-3,once,TRBV6-6,CASSPAASGGTDTQYF,TGTGCCAGCAGCCCCGCGGCTAGCGGGGGGACAGATACGCAGTATTTT
NA,TRBJ1-4,NA,TRBV7-8,CASSLRTDYNEKLFF,TGTGCCAGCAGCTTACGGACAGACTATAATGAAAAACTGTTTTTT
TRBD1,TRBJ1-1,NA,TRBV11-2,CASSPGGGNTEAFF,TGTGCCAGCAGCCCAGGGGGCGGGAACACTGAAGCTTTCTTT
TRBD1,TRBJ1-6,few,TRBV7-2,CASSESGTGISPLHF,TGTGCCAGCAGCGAGTCCGGGACAGGGATCTCACCCCTCCACTTT
TRBD1,TRBJ2-2,NA,TRBV11-3,CASSLGFQGAGELFF,TGTGCCAGCAGCTTAGGTTTCCAGGGGGCCGGGGAGCTGTTTTTT
TRBD2,TRBJ2-5,NA,TRBV7-2,CASSPRTSGSTQETQYF,TGTGCCAGCAGCCCCAGGACTAGCGGGAGCACCCAAGAGACCCAGTACTTC
NA,TRBJ2-5,NA,TRBV12-2,CASRLVVFREETQYF,TGTGCAAGTCGCTTAGTCGTCTTCAGGGAAGAGACCCAGTACTTC
NA,TRBJ2-2,NA,TRBV6-2/TRBV6-3,CASSATPGIRNTGELFF,TGTGCCAGCAGTGCCACCCCAGGGATAAGGAACACCGGGGAGCTGTTTTTT
NA,TRBJ2-3,NA,TRBV5-4,CATELGGTDTQYF,TGTGCCACCGAGTTAGGGGGAACAGATACGCAGTATTTT
TRBD1,TRBJ1-1,NA,TRBV6-5,CASRGGQGAAEAFF,TGTGCCAGCAGGGGGGGACAGGGGGCCGCAGAAGCTTTCTTT
TRBD2,TRBJ2-1,NA,TRBV6-2/TRBV6-3,CASSLFGLAGGQGRSYNEQFF,TGTGCCAGCAGCCTATTCGGACTAGCGGGGGGGCAGGGTCGCTCCTACAATGAGCAGTTCTTC
NA,TRBJ1-1,NA,TRBV7-9,CAARRGRGFTEAFF,TGTGCCGCTCGACGCGGGCGGGGGTTCACTGAAGCTTTCTTT
NA,TRBJ1-4,once,TRBV2,CASFREPNEKLFF,TGTGCCAGCTTCAGGGAACCTAATGAAAAACTGTTTTTT
NA,TRBJ1-2,NA,TRBV6-5,CASSYASGTGGHYTF,TGTGCCAGCAGTTACGCCTCCGGGACCGGGGGGCACTACACCTTC
TRBD2,TRBJ2-5,NA,TRBV7-8,CASSRIAAAGERETQYF,TGTGCCAGCAGCCGAATCGCGGCAGCGGGAGAAAGGGAGACCCAGTACTTC
NA,TRBJ2-1,NA,TRBV11-3,CASSYSAGSYNEQFF,TGTGCCAGCAGCTATAGCGCTGGCTCCTACAATGAGCAGTTCTTC
NA,TRBJ2-2,NA,TRBV5-4,CASSFGGRSDGELFF,TGTGCCAGCAGCTTCGGGGGGCGCTCAGACGGGGAGCTGTTTTTT
NA,TRBJ1-2,NA,TRBV3-1/TRBV3-2,CASSQDSLYGYTF,TGTGCCAGCAGCCAAGATTCCCTTTATGGCTACACCTTC
TRBD2,TRBJ2-5,once,TRBV5-8,CASSPGLADQETQYF,TGTGCCAGCAGCCCGGGACTAGCGGATCAAGAGACCCAGTACTTC
TRBD2,TRBJ2-1,NA,TRBV7-2,CASSSTSGQYNEQFF,TGTGCCAGCAGCTCGACTAGCGGGCAGTACAATGAGCAGTTCTTC
TRBD2,TRBJ2-2,NA,TRBV5-1,CASSFWTSGNTGELFF,TGCGCCAGCAGCTTCTGGACTAGCGGCAACACCGGGGAGCTGTTTTTT
NA,TRBJ2-1,NA,TRBV19,CATGTSSSSYNEQFF,TGTGCCACCGGAACTAGCTCGAGCTCCTACAATGAGCAGTTCTTC
TRBD2,TRBJ2-1,NA,TRBV27,CASRPLLAGGYILSYNEQFF,TGTGCCAGCAGGCCCCTACTAGCGGGGGGTTACATTCTCTCCTACAATGAGCAGTTCTTC
TRBD2,TRBJ2-7,NA,TRBV5-4,CASSPGTNTYEQYF,TGTGCCAGCAGCCCCGGGACTAACACCTACGAGCAGTACTTC
TRBD1,TRBJ1-2,NA,TRBV5-5,CASSLTGTGEYGYTF,TGTGCCAGCAGCTTAACCGGGACAGGGGAATATGGCTACACCTTC
TRBD2,TRBJ2-1,NA,TRBV15,CATSREGTSGNEQFF,TGTGCCACCAGCAGAGAGGGGACTAGCGGCAATGAGCAGTTCTTC
NA,TRBJ2-7,NA,TRBV7-8,CASRPRGQQTYEQYF,TGTGCCAGCAGACCCCGAGGACAGCAGACCTACGAGCAGTACTTC
TRBD1,TRBJ2-7,NA,TRBV2,CASSGGQGAYEQYF,TGTGCCAGCAGTGGAGGACAGGGCGCCTACGAGCAGTACTTC
TRBD2,TRBJ2-1,NA,TRBV7-8,CASSRTSGPALSSYNEQFF,TGTGCCAGCAGCCGGACTAGCGGGCCTGCCCTCAGCTCCTACAATGAGCAGTTCTTC
NA,TRBJ2-7,NA,TRBV10-1,CASRRGPTYEQYF,TGCGCCAGCAGGCGCGGGCCGACCTACGAGCAGTACTTC
TRBD2,TRBJ2-1,NA,TRBV5-5,CASSLGLAGVEQFF,TGTGCCAGCAGCTTGGGACTAGCGGGGGTCGAGCAGTTCTTC
TRBD2,TRBJ2-5,NA,TRBV7-2,CASSFPAGLAGLSLETQYF,TGTGCCAGCAGCTTCCCCGCGGGTCTAGCGGGGTTATCCTTAGAGACCCAGTACTTC
NA,TRBJ2-7,NA,TRBV4-1,CASRRTTGPLPYEQYF,TGCGCCAGCAGACGGACGACAGGACCGCTTCCCTACGAGCAGTACTTC
NA,TRBJ1-2,once,TRBV29-1,CSVDSGGDYGYTF,TGCAGCGTTGACTCGGGGGGCGACTATGGCTACACCTTC
TRBD1,TRBJ1-1,once,TRBV7-2,CASSLSRGRTEAFF,TGTGCCAGCAGCTTATCCAGGGGGAGGACTGAAGCTTTCTTT
NA,TRBJ2-2,NA,TRBV5-8,CASSLRLGVTGELFF,TGTGCCAGCAGCTTGAGGCTCGGGGTCACCGGGGAGCTGTTTTTT